A selection of T cell receptor beta chains follows, all from one sample in a study of EBV T-cell therapy then PD-1 blockade in nasopharyngeal carcinoma. Sequencing was performed with immunoSEQ multiplex PCR; in TCRdb, only in-frame clones are kept and a portion is missing. The sample has approximately 21,000 clones; around 82% are singletons. Which antigens these TCRs recognize remains unknown. The sequencing here drew on CD8+ T cells from blood, taken at approximately day 60 from a patient whose treatment included autologous EBV-specific T cells and nivolumab. The source is a man aged 40-49 years with nasopharyngeal carcinoma. Both conserved end residues are part of each CDR3. D genes are given only for firm matches.

V gene: TRBV11-1
J gene: TRBJ2-1
D gene: NA
CDR3 protein: CASSSDTPYNEQFF

V gene: TRBV4-2
J gene: TRBJ1-2
D gene: TRBD1
CDR3 protein: CASSQEDWQGEDGYTF

V gene: TRBV7-9
J gene: TRBJ2-3
D gene: TRBD2
CDR3 protein: CASSPPLAGNTDTQYF

V gene: TRBV11-1
J gene: TRBJ2-5
D gene: NA
CDR3 protein: CASSPLGETQYF

V gene: TRBV13
J gene: TRBJ2-5
D gene: NA
CDR3 protein: CASSLGGLGKYF

V gene: TRBV7-2
J gene: TRBJ2-7
D gene: NA
CDR3 protein: CASSLAPSGEQYF

V gene: TRBV15
J gene: TRBJ2-7
D gene: NA
CDR3 protein: CATSRDGQFSSEQYF

V gene: TRBV13
J gene: TRBJ2-3
D gene: NA
CDR3 protein: CASSHPTTDTQYF

V gene: TRBV6-2/TRBV6-3
J gene: TRBJ2-7
D gene: NA
CDR3 protein: CASSTRGGGEPAYEQYF

V gene: TRBV7-2
J gene: TRBJ1-4
D gene: NA
CDR3 protein: CASSWGAATNEKLFF

V gene: TRBV29-1
J gene: TRBJ2-2
D gene: NA
CDR3 protein: CSGIRAGELFF

V gene: TRBV28
J gene: TRBJ2-7
D gene: TRBD1
CDR3 protein: CASSLLQDRPSYEQYF

V gene: TRBV7-8
J gene: TRBJ2-7
D gene: TRBD2
CDR3 protein: CASSFRLAVAYEQYF

V gene: TRBV30
J gene: TRBJ2-7
D gene: NA
CDR3 protein: CAWSVLPAYEQYF

V gene: TRBV5-1
J gene: TRBJ2-3
D gene: NA
CDR3 protein: CASSSRVGGARRLSTDTQYF

V gene: TRBV28
J gene: TRBJ2-3
D gene: TRBD2
CDR3 protein: CASSSRTRTDTQYF

V gene: TRBV28
J gene: TRBJ2-7
D gene: TRBD1
CDR3 protein: CASSSTSLGTGYDEQYF

V gene: TRBV11-2
J gene: TRBJ2-6
D gene: TRBD1
CDR3 protein: CASSPPTGGFSGANVLTF

V gene: TRBV7-8
J gene: TRBJ1-2
D gene: NA
CDR3 protein: CASSPPRALYGYTF

V gene: TRBV5-1
J gene: TRBJ1-3
D gene: NA
CDR3 protein: CASSLGASGNTIYF

V gene: TRBV6-4
J gene: TRBJ2-7
D gene: NA
CDR3 protein: CASSELEQYF

V gene: TRBV7-9
J gene: TRBJ2-4
D gene: TRBD1
CDR3 protein: CASSGDRGDIQYF

V gene: TRBV5-1
J gene: TRBJ2-2
D gene: TRBD1
CDR3 protein: CASSLKTGGLGELFF

V gene: TRBV2
J gene: TRBJ2-7
D gene: NA
CDR3 protein: CASSEVGQGLDEQYF

V gene: TRBV5-6
J gene: TRBJ2-5
D gene: TRBD1
CDR3 protein: CASSSGTGETQYF

V gene: TRBV7-9
J gene: TRBJ2-7
D gene: TRBD1
CDR3 protein: CASSSTGGTYEQYF